This TCR beta chain emerged from a study of identical twins. This clonotype was found a few times. Germline CDR1 reads MNHEY; CDR2 reads SMNVEV (reference sequence). With 6 bases clipped from V and 6 bases from J, the junction kept 1 base outside the gene matches. This CDR3 contains 13 residues. Using its own MiXCR run on the 5' RACE reads, TCRdb lists one record per CDR3 protein. The sample has about 280,000 distinct CDR3 sequences, about 8% seen once. The same data also went into a second study, on yellow fever vaccine responses in identical twins.

This clonotype was sampled from a woman younger than 35 in good health. This chain links TRBV27 with TRBJ2-3; 12 bases line up with TRBD2. The sample comprised memory (CD45RO+) T cells sorted from blood. CDR3 bases: TGTGCCAGCAGGGGGACTAGCGGGGATACGCAGTATTTT. The encoded protein is CASRGTSGDTQYF.